Each of the 31 T cell receptor beta chains below was sequenced from the same sample in a study of CD8 T cells in Susac syndrome. A quantity of about 0.45 to 1 ug RNA underwent reverse transcription using random hexamers. In TCRdb, the immunoSEQ multiplex PCR reads were re-called with MiXCR into one record per CDR3 protein. This sample has 100,000 to 150,000 distinct CDR3 sequences, with roughly 94% found just once. Sequenced sample: CD8+ T cells from PBMCs. These receptors were taken from a human donor with Susac syndrome.

This clonotype was recorded a few times. The chain carries TRBV29-1 and TRBJ1-2; D is ambiguous. This CDR3 has 10 residues. V lost 5 bases, J lost 3 bases, and 4 bases lay in between. CDR1 is SQVTM and CDR2 is ANQGSEA in the germline V gene. The CDR3 DNA is TGCAGCGTTTCGGACTATGGCTACACCTTC. Its translation: CSVSDYGYTF.

This rearrangement joins TRBV29-1 to TRBJ1-2; D unclear. Trimming pared 4 bases from V and 4 bases from J, leaving 7 bases between. The germline V gene has CDR1 SQVTM and CDR2 ANQGSEA. The CDR3 contains 11 residues. The CDR3: CSVAGVYGYTF. The CDR3, as DNA: TGCAGCGTTGCTGGGGTCTATGGCTACACCTTC.

The chain combines TRBV16 with TRBJ1-1; D not resolved. This CDR3 spans 13 amino acids. Between the trimmed V and J ends, which lost 1 base and 4 bases, there was a span of 7 bases. Germline V gene sequence: CDR1 KGHSY, CDR2 FQNENV. CDR3 loop: CASSQLGGTEAFF. CDR3 coding DNA: TGTGCCAGCAGCCAATTGGGTGGCACTGAAGCTTTCTTT.

The V and J genes are TRBV4-1 and TRBJ1-5; D might be TRBD1 (6 bases). Trimming took off 3 bases at V and 2 bases at J, with 14 bases between the two ends. Per the germline V gene, CDR1 is MGHRA and CDR2 is YSYEKL. The CDR3 runs to 16 residues. This chain's CDR3 is CASSQTGSPGNQPQHF. CDR3 coding DNA: TGCGCCAGCAGCCAGACAGGCTCCCCTGGCAATCAGCCCCAGCATTTT.

V is TRBV9 and J is TRBJ2-2; D is unresolved. Germline values: CDR1 SGDLS, CDR2 YYNGEE. CDR3 length: 11 residues. The ends were cut back, 2 bases at V and 8 bases at J, with 4 bases in the middle. CDR3 loop: CASSVFGELFF. The CDR3 bases are TGTGCCAGCAGCGTCTTTGGGGAGCTGTTTTTT.

The J gene is TRBJ2-7, the V gene TRBV7-8; maybe TRBD1 (6 bases). V lost 5 bases, J lost 2 bases, and 19 bases lay in between. From germline, CDR1 is SGHVS and CDR2 FQNEAQ. The CDR3 loop spans 16 amino acids. The CDR3 DNA reads as TGTGCCAGCAGCAGCCCCCCAACAGGGTCTACCTACGAGCAGTACTTC. Encoded protein: CASSSPPTGSTYEQYF.

The DNA for the CDR3 is TGTGCCAGTGGCTCTGGGGCCAACGTCCTGACTTTC. Its protein product is CASGSGANVLTF. The rearrangement links TRBV12-3 or TRBV12-4 to TRBJ2-6; no clear D. This CDR3 has 12 residues. V gave up 9 bases and J gave up 0 bases, with 3 bases separating them.

The rearrangement uses TRBV20-1 and TRBJ2-7; tentatively, D is TRBD2 (6 bases). Germline assignment: CDR1 DFQATT and CDR2 SNEGSKA (reference sequence). Between the trimmed V and J ends, which lost 3 bases and 0 bases, there was a span of 15 bases. CDR3 length: 15 amino acids. The CDR3 DNA is TGCAGTGCTAGGACAGTGGGGACTGGCTCCTACGAGCAGTACTTC. Translation gives CSARTVGTGSYEQYF.

The CDR3, as DNA: TGTGCCAGCAGCTTTAGGTGGGACAGGATGAACACTGAAGCTTTCTTT. This encodes CASSFRWDRMNTEAFF. The V and J genes are TRBV5-6 and TRBJ1-1, with 8 bases identical to TRBD1. The V and J ends lost 2 bases and 0 bases, in that order; junction bases with no gene match: 6. Germline V gene sequence: CDR1 SGHDT, CDR2 YYEEEE. The CDR3 runs to 16 residues.

This chain joins TRBV20-1 and TRBJ2-7; the D gene could be TRBD1 or TRBD2 (5 bases each). Germline V CDR1 and CDR2: DFQATT, SNEGSKA (reference sequence). This CDR3 is built from 14 residues. Trimming took off 4 bases at V and 3 bases at J, with 16 bases between the two ends. CDR3 residues: CSATPGRESYEQYF. The DNA of the CDR3 is TGCAGTGCTACACCGGGACGGGAAAGCTACGAGCAGTACTTC.

This chain joins TRBV6-1 and TRBJ1-4; a weak D match, TRBD1 (6 bases). V lost 2 bases and J 3 bases, leaving 16 bases between the germline ends. CDR1 and CDR2 from the germline V gene are MNHNS and SASEGT. CDR3 length: 17 residues. CDR3 amino acids: CASSERGRDRANEKLFF. DNA of the CDR3: TGTGCCAGCAGTGAACGGGGGCGGGATCGGGCTAATGAAAAACTGTTTTTT.

The rearrangement uses TRBV25-1 and TRBJ2-3; TRBD2 matches 7 bases. The CDR3 is 17 amino acids. V was clipped by 1 base and J by 4 bases; unmatched bases: 11. Germline loops: CDR1 MGHDK, CDR2 SYGVNS. This CDR3 reads CASSESVTSLWADTQYF. The CDR3 DNA is TGTGCCAGCAGTGAATCTGTGACTAGCTTATGGGCAGATACGCAGTATTTT. The full variable domain, its missing parts supplied by reference TRBV25-1 and TRBJ2-3, is EADIYQTPRYLVIGTGKKITLECSQTMGHDKMYWYQQDPGMELHLIHYSYGVNSTEKGDLSSESTVSRIRTEHFPLTLESARPSHTSQYLCASSESVTSLWADTQYFGPGTRLTVL.

The rearrangement uses TRBV4-1 and TRBJ2-7; possible D gene TRBD1, 5 bases. With 5 bases removed from V and 2 bases from J, the gap between germline ends came to 13 bases. This CDR3 is built from 14 residues. Germline loops: CDR1 MGHRA, CDR2 YSYEKL. CDR3 nucleotide sequence: TGCGCCAGCAGCGCACAGGCGTCCACCTACGAGCAGTACTTC. It encodes CASSAQASTYEQYF.

The chain recombines TRBV3-1 with TRBJ1-5; D might be TRBD1 (5 bases). Germline V gene sequence: CDR1 LGHDT, CDR2 YNNKEL (reference sequence). V was trimmed by 0 bases and J by 5 bases, leaving 11 bases between them. The CDR3 has 15 amino acids. The CDR3 reads CASSQDRQGYQPQHF. DNA for the CDR3: TGTGCCAGCAGCCAAGATAGGCAGGGCTATCAGCCCCAGCATTTT.

The V and J genes are TRBV7-9 and TRBJ2-3, with D perhaps matching TRBD2 (5 bases). Trimming pared 5 bases from V and 1 base from J, leaving 7 bases between. CDR3 length equals 13 residues. Germline V gene data show CDR1 as SEHNR and CDR2 as FQNEAQ (reference sequence). The CDR3 reads CASSAGGTDTQYF. CDR3 in DNA: TGTGCCAGCAGCGCGGGCGGCACAGATACGCAGTATTTT. The variable domain in full, with the rest retrieved from reference TRBV7-9 and TRBJ2-3, is DTGVSQNPRHKITKRGQNVTFRCDPISEHNRLYWYRQTLGQGPEFLTYFQNEAQLEKSRLLSDRFSAERPKGSFSTLEIQRTEQGDSAMYLCASSAGGTDTQYFGPGTRLTVL.

Only one count was recorded for this clonotype. This sequence joins TRBV5-6 and TRBJ2-1, with D perhaps TRBD2 (6 bases). The CDR3 is 15 amino acids. Looked up from germline, CDR1 is SGHDT and CDR2 is YYEEEE. V gave up 4 bases and J gave up 8 bases, with 19 bases separating them. The CDR3 coding sequence is TGTGCCAGCAGCCCCACCCGGGGGATGTACGATGAGCAGTTCTTC. Translation gives CASSPTRGMYDEQFF.

The CDR3 protein is CASSGLKDTQYF. The CDR3 DNA is TGTGCCAGCAGCGGACTTAAAGATACGCAGTATTTT. The genes are TRBV9 and TRBJ2-3; D ambiguous. Trimming removed 3 bases at V and 5 bases at J, with 7 bases between. CDR3 length: 12 residues. Germline-derived CDR1 and CDR2 are SGDLS and YYNGEE.

The chain links TRBV5-6 to TRBJ1-2, with 7 bases aligning to TRBD1. The V gene end was trimmed by 5 bases and the J gene end by 4 bases; junction bases not matched to a gene: 14. Per germline, CDR1 SGHDT and CDR2 YYEEEE. The CDR3 contains 16 residues. DNA of the CDR3: TGTGCCAGCAGTTCATTGACAGGGAAAATGGGCTATGGCTACACCTTC. Translated, it gives CASSSLTGKMGYGYTF.

This chain joins TRBV27 and TRBJ2-3; TRBD1 matches at 7 bases. Per the germline V gene, CDR1 is MNHEY and CDR2 is SMNVEV (reference sequence). V lost 0 bases to trimming and J lost 1 base; unmatched junction nucleotides: 4. This CDR3 is 16 amino acids long. This CDR3 reads CASSLSRGTGTDTQYF. CDR3 coding DNA: TGTGCCAGCAGTTTATCTAGGGGGACAGGCACAGATACGCAGTATTTT.

The rearrangement joins TRBV30 to TRBJ2-1, with D possibly matching TRBD2 (5 bases). V lost 4 bases, J lost 8 bases, and 15 bases lay in between. Germline V gives CDR1 GTSNPN, CDR2 SVGIG (reference sequence). The CDR3 runs 13 residues. Here the CDR3 DNA reads TGTGCCTGGAAATCGGAGGATTGGCATGAGCAGTTCTTC. As protein: CAWKSEDWHEQFF.

This chain connects TRBV30 to TRBJ2-7; tentatively, D is TRBD1 (5 bases). The V gene's germline CDR1 is GTSNPN and CDR2 SVGIG (reference sequence). The V end lost 5 bases, the J end lost 3 bases, and 20 bases lay between the germline ends. The CDR3 totals 15 residues. CDR3 protein: CAWGREPGQGYEQYF. The CDR3 DNA is TGTGCCTGGGGCAGGGAACCTGGGCAAGGCTACGAGCAGTACTTC.

The V gene is TRBV24-1, the J gene TRBJ2-1, with D possibly being TRBD1 (6 bases). The germline V gene has CDR1 KGHDR and CDR2 SFDVKD. The V gene lost 0 bases and the J gene lost 7 bases, with 6 bases spanning the gap. There are 13 residues in the CDR3. The CDR3 DNA follows: TGTGCCACCAGTGATTTGACAGGGAATGAGCAGTTCTTC. Translating it yields CATSDLTGNEQFF.

The V call is TRBV29-1, the J call TRBJ2-5; 7 bases fit TRBD1. Germline trimming cut 0 bases from V and 5 bases from J; bases unmatched to any gene: 0. Germline values: CDR1 SQVTM, CDR2 ANQGSEA. The CDR3 loop spans 12 amino acids. The DNA for the CDR3 is TGCAGCGTTGAAGAACAGGGGGAGACCCAGTACTTC. This codes for CSVEEQGETQYF. Filled out from reference TRBV29-1 and TRBJ2-5, the complete variable domain reads SAVISQKPSRDICQRGTSLTIQCQVDSQVTMMFWYRQQPGQSLTLIATANQGSEATYESGFVIDKFPISRPNLTFSTLTVSNMSPEDSSIYLCSVEEQGETQYFGPGTRLLVL.

The rearrangement joins TRBV6-5 to TRBJ1-2; 9 nucleotides align to TRBD1. Germline V lookup: CDR1 MNHEY, CDR2 SVGAGI. With V trimmed by 6 bases and J by 8 bases, 7 bases remained unmatched. CDR3 length: 13 residues. Here the CDR3 reads CASSPQGAGGYTF. The CDR3 DNA reads as TGTGCCAGCAGCCCACAGGGGGCTGGGGGCTACACCTTC.

V usage is TRBV7-2 and J usage is TRBJ2-3; the match to TRBD2 covers 12 bases. The CDR3 covers 16 residues. From germline, CDR1 is SGHTA and CDR2 FQGNSA. The junction had 9 bases not matched to a gene; V was cut back by 5 bases and J by 6 bases. CDR3 region: CASSLTSGGRPDTQYF. The CDR3 DNA follows: TGTGCCAGCAGCCTGACTAGCGGGGGCCGTCCTGATACGCAGTATTTT. The whole variable domain, filled in from reference TRBV7-2 and TRBJ2-3, reads GAGVSQSPSNKVTEKGKDVELRCDPISGHTALYWYRQSLGQGLEFLIYFQGNSAPDKSGLPSDRFSAERTGGSVSTLTIQRTQQEDSAVYLCASSLTSGGRPDTQYFGPGTRLTVL.

The chain recombines TRBV20-1 with TRBJ1-1; weak D call: TRBD1 (5 bases). V lost 4 bases and J 0 bases, leaving 12 bases between the germline ends. The CDR3 covers 14 residues. Germline values: CDR1 DFQATT, CDR2 SNEGSKA (reference sequence). The CDR3 loop is CSATGKPLNTEAFF. The DNA of the CDR3 is TGCAGTGCTACAGGGAAACCCCTGAACACTGAAGCTTTCTTT.

This clonotype has only one observation. The genes are TRBV20-1 and TRBJ2-1; D is uncertain. Per the germline V gene, CDR1 is DFQATT and CDR2 is SNEGSKA (reference sequence). This CDR3 region has 13 residues. V was trimmed by 0 bases and J by 10 bases, leaving 13 bases between them. DNA of the CDR3: TGCAGTGCTAGAGATCTACGTTTAGGGGAGCAGTTCTTC. This translates into CSARDLRLGEQFF.

Notes on this clonotype: Its ends do not fully match the called genes, so a read error is possible. V and J are TRBV5-6 and TRBJ2-1; TRBD2 matches at 7 bases. The CDR3 consists of 11 residues. Germline CDR1 SGHDT, CDR2 YYEEEE. CDR3 amino acids: CASSLGGDYLF. The CDR3 nucleotides read TGTGCCAGCAGCTTGGGAGGGGACTACCTCTTC. Supplemented by reference TRBV5-6 and TRBJ2-1, the full variable domain reads DAGVTQSPTHLIKTRGQQVTLRCSPKSGHDTVSWYQQALGQGPQFIFQYYEEEERQRGNFPDRFSGHQFPNYSSELNVNALLLGDSALYLCASSLGGDYLFGPGTRLTVL.

There are a few counts of this clonotype. This chain links TRBV12-3 or TRBV12-4 with TRBJ2-3; 7 bases agree with TRBD2. This CDR3 region has 14 residues. The V segment lost 2 bases and the J segment 1 base; nucleotides outside the gene matches: 0. The CDR3: CASSLLAGTDTQYF. CDR3 DNA: TGTGCCAGCAGTTTACTAGCGGGCACAGATACGCAGTATTTT.

The gene calls are TRBV12-5 and TRBJ2-3; D is unresolved. V was trimmed by 7 bases and J by 2 bases, leaving 13 bases between them. In germline, CDR1 is LGHNT, CDR2 FRNRAP. CDR3 size: 14 residues. The CDR3 here is CASAFDRPTDTQYF. Written as DNA, the CDR3 is TGTGCTAGTGCCTTCGACCGGCCCACAGATACGCAGTATTTT.

The J gene is TRBJ1-2, the V gene TRBV7-2; 9 bases are shared with TRBD1. V shed 6 bases, J shed 5 bases, and the junction held 13 bases outside the gene matches. Germline V lookup: CDR1 SGHTA, CDR2 FQGNSA. This CDR3 comprises 16 residues. The CDR3 is CASSGTGIPSGYGYTF. CDR3 DNA sequence: TGTGCCAGCAGTGGGACAGGGATTCCTAGTGGATATGGCTACACCTTC.